This is a list of T cell receptor beta chains from one sample in a study of cytomegalovirus exposure and HLA in healthy donors. The method was immunoSEQ multiplex PCR; TCRdb's version includes in-frame clones alone and lacks a portion of them. The table shows about 140,000 clones, with roughly 80% occurring only once. The sequenced material came from PBMCs. These receptor sequences come from a female donor in good health and CMV-seronegative. The CDR3 runs from the conserved cysteine through the conserved F or W. A D gene is named only where the DNA matches it firmly. A row's size may be missing; if present it is once, few, many or a size class.

size	V	J	D	CDR3	DNA
.	TRBV5-1	TRBJ2-2	TRBD1	CASSLGTGSTGELFF	TGCGCCAGCAGCTTAGGGACAGGGTCCACCGGGGAGCTGTTTTTT
.	TRBV6-1	TRBJ1-3	.	CASRDGEVNTIYF	TGTGCCAGCAGAGATGGGGAGGTAAACACCATATATTTT
.	TRBV9	TRBJ2-6	TRBD1	CASSVVGSRGQGARGANVLTF	TGTGCCAGCAGCGTAGTGGGCTCCCGGGGACAGGGGGCGCGAGGGGCCAACGTCCTGACTTTC
.	TRBV4-1	TRBJ2-1	TRBD2	CASSQDRAGGPYNEQFF	TGCGCCAGCAGCCAAGATCGGGCGGGGGGCCCCTACAATGAGCAGTTCTTC
.	TRBV5-4	TRBJ2-7	TRBD1	CASSLHGTGGTEQYF	TGTGCCAGCAGCTTGCACGGGACAGGGGGCACCGAGCAGTACTTC
.	TRBV18	TRBJ2-7	TRBD1	CASSPWDRADEQYF	TGTGCCAGCTCGCCCTGGGACAGGGCGGACGAGCAGTACTTC
.	TRBV2	TRBJ1-2	TRBD1	CASSGTPGTGIALRGYTF	TGTGCCAGCAGTGGAACCCCCGGGACAGGGATAGCTCTTAGGGGCTACACCTTC
.	TRBV11-3	TRBJ2-2	TRBD1	CASRRRQGQGGELFF	TGTGCCAGCAGACGGAGACAGGGTCAGGGCGGGGAGCTGTTTTTT
.	TRBV6-6	TRBJ1-3	.	CASSTPGPGNTIYF	TGTGCCAGCAGTACCCCAGGGCCCGGAAACACCATATATTTT
.	TRBV18	TRBJ2-1	.	CASSPTQGYNEQFF	TGTGCCAGCTCACCTACCCAGGGATACAATGAGCAGTTCTTC
.	TRBV27	TRBJ2-7	TRBD2	CASSPWGSGSFNEQYF	TGTGCCAGCAGCCCCTGGGGAAGCGGGAGTTTCAACGAGCAGTACTTC
.	TRBV5-1	TRBJ1-2	TRBD1	CASSPGTGGIYGYTF	TGCGCCAGCAGCCCCGGGACAGGGGGCATCTATGGCTACACCTTC
few	TRBV6-6	TRBJ1-5	TRBD1	CASSTQGAHNQPQHF	TGTGCCAGCAGTACACAGGGGGCCCACAATCAGCCCCAGCATTTT
many	TRBV5-1	TRBJ2-3	.	CASSFLRGATQYF	TGCGCCAGCAGCTTCCTCAGGGGTGCTACGCAGTATTTT
.	TRBV18	TRBJ2-1	TRBD1	CASSPDRGRAYNEQFF	TGTGCCAGCTCACCGGACAGGGGGAGAGCCTACAATGAGCAGTTCTTC
.	TRBV5-3	TRBJ1-1	TRBD1	CARSLEAGGITEAFF	TGTGCCAGAAGCTTGGAAGCAGGGGGCATCACTGAAGCTTTCTTT
few	TRBV5-4	TRBJ2-1	TRBD2	CASSRSGGGTTRGQFF	TGTGCCAGCAGCCGGTCCGGCGGGGGGACGACTCGGGGTCAGTTCTTC
.	TRBV28	TRBJ2-4	.	CASIPGTGRGITKNIQYF	TGTGCCAGCATTCCCGGGACTGGCCGCGGGATTACCAAAAACATTCAGTACTTC
.	TRBV2	TRBJ1-1	.	CASRGQLMNTEAFF	TGTGCCAGCAGGGGACAACTCATGAACACTGAAGCTTTCTTT
once	TRBV30	TRBJ2-5	TRBD2	CAWIAGGKTQYF	TGTGCCTGGATAGCGGGAGGGAAGACCCAGTACTTC
few	TRBV2	TRBJ2-6	.	CASRIRGSGANVLTF	TGTGCCAGCAGAATACGAGGGTCTGGGGCCAACGTCCTGACTTTC
.	TRBV15	TRBJ1-1	.	CATSREGEKAFF	TGTGCCACCAGCAGAGAGGGAGAGAAAGCTTTCTTT
.	TRBV7-3	TRBJ2-1	TRBD2	CASSLIGDGRAGNEQFF	TGTGCCAGCAGCTTAATTGGGGACGGGAGGGCAGGAAATGAGCAGTTCTTC
.	TRBV5-4	TRBJ1-6	.	CASSSDRFNSPLHF	TGTGCCAGCAGCTCGGACAGATTTAATTCACCCCTCCACTTT
once	TRBV7-2	TRBJ2-1	TRBD1	CASSHPDRNEQFF	TGTGCCAGCAGCCACCCGGACAGGAATGAGCAGTTCTTC
.	TRBV10-2	TRBJ1-2	.	CASSEAGNGYTF	TGCGCCAGCAGTGAGGCAGGGAACGGCTACACCTTC
.	TRBV5-8	TRBJ2-3	.	CASSLGLAASLTDTQYF	TGTGCCAGCAGTTTGGGGCTTGCGGCCAGTCTTACAGATACGCAGTATTTT
.	TRBV6-5	TRBJ2-1	TRBD1	CASRTGQGSNEQFF	TGTGCCAGCAGAACGGGACAGGGGTCCAATGAGCAGTTCTTC
.	TRBV6-4	TRBJ2-1	TRBD2	CASSDHGTSGSDLFF	TGTGCCAGCAGTGATCACGGGACTAGCGGGAGCGATCTGTTCTTC
.	TRBV11-2	TRBJ1-5	TRBD1	CASSPGIGTDLSNQPQHF	TGTGCCAGCAGCCCCGGAATAGGGACAGATCTTAGCAATCAGCCCCAGCATTTT
.	TRBV7-9	TRBJ1-2	.	CASSLSGRIYGYTF	TGTGCCAGCAGCTTAAGCGGCAGAATTTATGGCTACACCTTC
.	TRBV7-3	TRBJ1-2	.	CASAYGGTNYGYTF	TGTGCCAGCGCTTATGGCGGCACCAACTATGGCTACACCTTC
.	TRBV29-1	TRBJ2-7	TRBD2	CSAGLAATGVTYEQYF	TGCAGCGCAGGACTAGCGGCGACGGGGGTGACCTACGAGCAGTACTTC
.	TRBV5-5	TRBJ2-2	TRBD1	CASRQLEGQALTGELFF	TGTGCCAGCAGGCAACTGGAGGGACAGGCCCTCACCGGGGAGCTGTTTTTT
.	TRBV12-5	TRBJ1-4	.	CASGIRQENEKLFF	TGTGCTAGTGGTATCCGACAGGAGAATGAAAAACTGTTTTTT
.	TRBV5-8	TRBJ1-2	TRBD1	CASSFDRVYGYTF	TGTGCCAGCAGCTTCGACAGGGTCTATGGCTACACCTTC
.	TRBV6-1	TRBJ2-7	TRBD1	CASSLRDSTYEQYF	TGTGCCAGCAGCCTCCGGGACAGTACCTACGAGCAGTACTTC